The sequence of this TCR beta chain was determined in a study of blood T cell repertoires in COVID-19. The repertoire was sequenced with immunoSEQ multiplex PCR; TCRdb's copy has only in-frame clones and lacks some. There are almost 200,000 clones in the sample; roughly 80% occur only once, and around 0.93% lies in the top ten. The CDR3 covers 16 residues. Germline lookup yields CDR1 SEHNR and CDR2 FQNEAQ (reference sequence). J was trimmed by 5 bases and V by 4 bases; bases with no gene match: 12. This TCR was recovered from a man in his sixties with COVID-19, enrolled during active disease. Sequences were obtained from peripheral blood. This chain connects TRBV7-9 to TRBJ2-3; 7 bases align to TRBD2. CDR3 DNA: TGTGCCAGCAGCTCCCCAGCGGGAATGTCTGGAGATACGCAGTATTTT. Protein sequence: CASSSPAGMSGDTQYF.